This T cell receptor (beta chain) was retrieved from a study of blood T cell repertoires in COVID-19. Study in general: Recovery meant two consecutive negative NP/OP PCR tests, professional clearance, or resolved symptoms. Whether acute or convalescent, the COVID-19 samples came from the United States, Italy and Spain.

The protocol was immunoSEQ multiplex PCR, while the TCRdb copy is restricted to in-frame clones and leaves out a portion. The repertoire has approximately 360,000 clones, 80% to 90% of them found once; the top ten carry around 2%. This CDR3 contains 19 residues. Across about two dozen US areas, participants ranged in age from 18 to 89 years. This clonotype was obtained from a man aged 35 to 55 in a cohort exposed to, infected with or recovered from COVID-19 (not recorded which). The chain combines TRBV21-1 with TRBJ2-7; the tabulated D call, TRBD2, remains unverified against the DNA. TRBV21-1 is an annotated pseudogene. Sample: PBMCs or T cells enriched from blood (not recorded which). The DNA of the CDR3 is TGTGCCAGCAGCAAAATCGACGGTAGCGGGAGAACGGGTCCCTACGAGCAGTACTTC. As protein: CASSKIDGSGRTGPYEQYF.